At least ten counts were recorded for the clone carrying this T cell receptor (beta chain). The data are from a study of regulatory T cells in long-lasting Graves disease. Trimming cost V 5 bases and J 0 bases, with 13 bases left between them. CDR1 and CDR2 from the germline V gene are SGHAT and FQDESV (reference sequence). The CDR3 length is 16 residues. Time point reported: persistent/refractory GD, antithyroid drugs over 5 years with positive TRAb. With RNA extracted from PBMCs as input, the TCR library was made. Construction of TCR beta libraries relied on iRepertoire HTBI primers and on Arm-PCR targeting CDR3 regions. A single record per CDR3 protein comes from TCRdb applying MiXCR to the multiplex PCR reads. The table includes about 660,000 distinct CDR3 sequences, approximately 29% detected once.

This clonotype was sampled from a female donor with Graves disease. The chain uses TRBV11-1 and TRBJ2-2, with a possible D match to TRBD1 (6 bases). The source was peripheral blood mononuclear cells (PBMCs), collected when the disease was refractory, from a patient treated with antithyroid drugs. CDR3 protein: CASSQYRVTNTGELFF. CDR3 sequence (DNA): TGTGCCAGCAGCCAGTACAGGGTAACGAACACCGGGGAGCTGTTTTTT.